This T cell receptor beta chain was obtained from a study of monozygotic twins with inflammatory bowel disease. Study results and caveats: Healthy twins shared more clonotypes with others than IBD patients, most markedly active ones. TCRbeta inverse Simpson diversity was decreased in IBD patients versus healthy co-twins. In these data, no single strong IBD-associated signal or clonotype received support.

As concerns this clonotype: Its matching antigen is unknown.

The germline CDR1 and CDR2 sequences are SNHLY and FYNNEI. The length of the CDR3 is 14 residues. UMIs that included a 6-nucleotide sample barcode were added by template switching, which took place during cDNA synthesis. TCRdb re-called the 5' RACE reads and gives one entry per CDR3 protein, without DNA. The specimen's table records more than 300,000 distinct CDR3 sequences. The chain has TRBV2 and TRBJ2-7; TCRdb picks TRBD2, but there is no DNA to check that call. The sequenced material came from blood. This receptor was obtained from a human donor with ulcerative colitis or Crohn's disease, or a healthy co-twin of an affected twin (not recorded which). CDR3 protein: CASKRDRSSYEQYF. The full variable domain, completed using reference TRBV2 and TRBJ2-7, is EPEVTQTPSHQVTQMGQEVILRCVPISNHLYFYWYRQILGQKVEFLVSFYNNEISEKSEIFDDQFSVERPDGSNFTLKIRSTKLEDSAMYFCASKRDRSSYEQYFGPGTRLTVT.